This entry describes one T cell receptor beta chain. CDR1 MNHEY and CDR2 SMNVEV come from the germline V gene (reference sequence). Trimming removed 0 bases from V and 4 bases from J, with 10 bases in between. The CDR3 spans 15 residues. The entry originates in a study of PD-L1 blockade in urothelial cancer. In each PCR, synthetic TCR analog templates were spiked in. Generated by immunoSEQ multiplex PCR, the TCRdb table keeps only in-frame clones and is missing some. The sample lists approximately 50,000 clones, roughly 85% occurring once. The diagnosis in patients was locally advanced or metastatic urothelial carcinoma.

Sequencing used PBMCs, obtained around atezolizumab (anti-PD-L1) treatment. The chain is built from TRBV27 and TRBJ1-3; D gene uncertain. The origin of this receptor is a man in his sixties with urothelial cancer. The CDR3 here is CASSLSTGGGNTIYF. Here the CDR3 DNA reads TGTGCCAGCAGTTTATCGACCGGAGGGGGAAACACCATATATTTT.